This TCR beta chain was retrieved from a study of T-cell memory formation after mild COVID-19. TCRdb analysed the 5' RACE reads with MiXCR anew, one entry per CDR3 protein. The repertoire includes about 340,000 distinct CDR3 sequences, around 13% of them detected once, and 20% to 25% sits in the top ten. This clonotype turned up a few times. This CDR3 has 16 residues. The J segment lost 2 bases and the V segment lost 4 bases, leaving 3 bases of the junction unmatched. Germline V CDR1 and CDR2: SGHRS, YFSETQ. The receptor was isolated from a man between 18 and 29 years old who had mild COVID-19 (a few samples of this study predate the infection). Cell type and time point are not known. The V call is TRBV5-1, the J call TRBJ2-3, with 14 positions matching TRBD2. The sample taken for sequencing was PBMCs or a T cell subset sorted from them (not recorded which). Here the CDR3 DNA reads TGCGCCAGCAGCGAGGGACTAGCGGGGGTCACAGATACGCAGTATTTT. It yields the protein CASSEGLAGVTDTQYF.